This entry lists 5 T cell receptor beta chains sequenced from one sample in a study of cytomegalovirus exposure and HLA in healthy donors. Researchers ran the PCR with 60 Vbeta and 13 Jbeta primers. TCRdb's copy holds only in-frame clones and misses some; the assay was immunoSEQ multiplex PCR. Among some 130,000 clones listed, about 66% were seen once. Sequencing was performed on PBMCs. These receptors were taken from a human donor in good health.

The chain employs TRBV7-7 and TRBJ2-5; 7 bases align to TRBD2. Germline V lookup: CDR1 SSHAT, CDR2 FNYEAQ (reference sequence). Trimming cost V 2 bases and J 5 bases; bases outside gene matches: 8. This CDR3 has 15 amino acids. This CDR3 is CASSLSGTPGETQYF. The CDR3 DNA follows: TGTGCCAGCAGCTTAAGCGGGACCCCTGGGGAGACCCAGTACTTC.

This clone was counted between two and nine times. The genes are TRBV27 and TRBJ2-2; perhaps TRBD1 as D (5 bases). Trimming stripped 2 bases from V and 1 base from J, with 5 bases between. This CDR3 is built from 14 residues. CDR1 is MNHEY, CDR2 SMNVEV, per germline (reference sequence). CDR3 region: CASSLGQNTGELFF. CDR3 in DNA: TGTGCCAGCAGTTTAGGACAGAACACCGGGGAGCTGTTTTTT.

This chain uses TRBV11-2 with TRBJ1-1, with no clear D. Germline V lookup: CDR1 SGHAT, CDR2 FQNNGV. The length of the CDR3 is 13 residues. The V end was cut by 4 bases, the J end by 5 bases, with 11 bases between. The CDR3 protein is CASSSSLRTEAFF. Written as DNA, the CDR3 is TGTGCCAGCAGCTCCTCCCTCAGGACTGAAGCTTTCTTT.

This clone turned up a few times. J is TRBJ2-3 and V is TRBV9; D ambiguous. Germline V lookup: CDR1 SGDLS, CDR2 YYNGEE. V was trimmed by 4 bases and J by 5 bases, leaving 11 bases between them. CDR3 length: 13 amino acids. Written as DNA, the CDR3 is TGTGCCAGCAGCCCAGGTGTGGAAGATACGCAGTATTTT. This translates into CASSPGVEDTQYF.

This chain uses TRBV6-5 with TRBJ2-1, with D possibly matching TRBD2 (6 bases). This CDR3 has 14 residues. Germline V gene lookup returns CDR1 MNHEY and CDR2 SVGAGI. The ends were cut back, 6 bases at V and 8 bases at J, with 17 bases in the middle. In DNA, the CDR3 is TGTGCCAGCAGCCCCGCACGGGGGATCTATGAGCAGTTCTTC. Translating gives CASSPARGIYEQFF.